This is a list of T cell receptor beta chains from one sample in a study of blood T cell repertoires in COVID-19. The data were produced by immunoSEQ multiplex PCR, yet TCRdb's version contains in-frame clones alone and is incomplete. The sample yields hundreds of thousands of clones, roughly 86% seen once. The specimen sequenced was peripheral blood. The receptors originated from a woman in her fifties or sixties with COVID-19, enrolled during active disease. Each CDR3 is given with its conserved first and last residue. Each record gives: D gene, V gene, clone size, J gene, CDR3 DNA, CDR3 protein. The D gene is left open where the match is weak. Expanded clones get a size class; other rows say once, few or many, or leave the size out.

d_call: .; v_call: TRBV11-3; clone_size: .; j_call: TRBJ2-7; cdr3_nt: TGTGCCAGCAGCTTACGCAGGGGCAACGAGCAGTACTTC; cdr3_aa: CASSLRRGNEQYF
d_call: .; v_call: TRBV29-1; clone_size: .; j_call: TRBJ1-3; cdr3_nt: TGCAGCGTCCAATCTGGAAACACCATATATTTT; cdr3_aa: CSVQSGNTIYF
d_call: .; v_call: TRBV27; clone_size: few; j_call: TRBJ1-3; cdr3_nt: TGTGCCAGCTGGTCGGGAGGACCTGGAAACACCATATATTTT; cdr3_aa: CASWSGGPGNTIYF
d_call: TRBD2; v_call: TRBV5-8; clone_size: .; j_call: TRBJ2-7; cdr3_nt: TGTGCCAGCAGCTCGGGGAGGCTAGCGGGGGGCAGAAGCTCCTACGAGCAGTACTTC; cdr3_aa: CASSSGRLAGGRSSYEQYF
d_call: .; v_call: TRBV19; clone_size: .; j_call: TRBJ2-7; cdr3_nt: TGTGCCAGTAGTTATGGTGGGGGCTCCTGGGAGCAGTACTTC; cdr3_aa: CASSYGGGSWEQYF
d_call: .; v_call: TRBV5-1; clone_size: .; j_call: TRBJ1-1; cdr3_nt: TGCGCCAGCAGCCGGGGGGATATGAACACTGAAGCTTTCTTT; cdr3_aa: CASSRGDMNTEAFF
d_call: .; v_call: TRBV5-5; clone_size: .; j_call: TRBJ1-2; cdr3_nt: TGTGCCAGCAGCTTGGCCACAGGGAACTATGGCTACACCTTC; cdr3_aa: CASSLATGNYGYTF
d_call: TRBD1; v_call: TRBV9; clone_size: .; j_call: TRBJ2-7; cdr3_nt: TGTGCCAGCAGCGGGCGGACAGGGGGCGTTTACGAGCAGTACTTC; cdr3_aa: CASSGRTGGVYEQYF
d_call: TRBD1; v_call: TRBV2; clone_size: .; j_call: TRBJ1-2; cdr3_nt: TGTGCCAGCAGTGGGGACAGGGACTATGGCTACACCTTC; cdr3_aa: CASSGDRDYGYTF
d_call: .; v_call: TRBV29-1; clone_size: .; j_call: TRBJ2-1; cdr3_nt: TGCAGCGTGGCCCGCATCGAAGAGCAGTTCTTC; cdr3_aa: CSVARIEEQFF
d_call: .; v_call: TRBV12-3/TRBV12-4; clone_size: .; j_call: TRBJ1-3; cdr3_nt: TGTGCCAGCAGTTTAATCGGGAGAAACACCATATATTTT; cdr3_aa: CASSLIGRNTIYF
d_call: .; v_call: TRBV11-3; clone_size: .; j_call: TRBJ2-3; cdr3_nt: TGTGCCAGCAGCCCACGGGGTTCGCGCTACAGCACAGATACGCAGTATTTT; cdr3_aa: CASSPRGSRYSTDTQYF
d_call: .; v_call: TRBV6-1; clone_size: .; j_call: TRBJ1-1; cdr3_nt: TGTGCCAGCAGTGAGTCACCCGGGAGCAGCACTGAAGCTTTCTTT; cdr3_aa: CASSESPGSSTEAFF
d_call: .; v_call: TRBV20-1; clone_size: few; j_call: TRBJ1-2; cdr3_nt: TGCAGTGTTTTCGGTGGTGGCTACACCTTC; cdr3_aa: CSVFGGGYTF
d_call: TRBD2; v_call: TRBV9; clone_size: .; j_call: TRBJ2-7; cdr3_nt: TGTGCCAGCAGCGTCGGACTAGCGGGTCCTACCTACGAGCAGTACTTC; cdr3_aa: CASSVGLAGPTYEQYF
d_call: TRBD1; v_call: TRBV2; clone_size: .; j_call: TRBJ1-2; cdr3_nt: TGTGCCAGTAACCCGGGACAGGGTTATGGCTACACCTTC; cdr3_aa: CASNPGQGYGYTF
d_call: .; v_call: TRBV30; clone_size: .; j_call: TRBJ1-1; cdr3_nt: TGTGCCTGGGGTTTTTACAGACACACTGAAGCTTTCTTT; cdr3_aa: CAWGFYRHTEAFF
d_call: .; v_call: TRBV10-3; clone_size: .; j_call: TRBJ2-3; cdr3_nt: TGTGCCATCAGTAGCGGAGCTAGCACAGATACGCAGTATTTT; cdr3_aa: CAISSGASTDTQYF
d_call: .; v_call: TRBV19; clone_size: .; j_call: TRBJ1-5; cdr3_nt: TGTGCCAGTAGCCCCCAGGGGACTCAGCCCCAGCATTTT; cdr3_aa: CASSPQGTQPQHF
d_call: .; v_call: TRBV7-8; clone_size: .; j_call: TRBJ2-5; cdr3_nt: TGTGCCAGCAGCTTCCCACAGACAGGCCACCAAGAGACCCAGTACTTC; cdr3_aa: CASSFPQTGHQETQYF
d_call: TRBD1; v_call: TRBV6-5; clone_size: .; j_call: TRBJ1-4; cdr3_nt: TGTGCCAGCAGCCCGACAGGGATCGCTGAAAAACTGTTTTTT; cdr3_aa: CASSPTGIAEKLFF
d_call: .; v_call: TRBV5-1; clone_size: .; j_call: TRBJ1-3; cdr3_nt: TGCGCCAGCAGTGGGGCCGCACTCTGGTCTGGAAACACCATATATTTT; cdr3_aa: CASSGAALWSGNTIYF
d_call: TRBD1; v_call: TRBV6-1; clone_size: .; j_call: TRBJ2-7; cdr3_nt: TGTGCCAGCAGTGCCCAGAGGACAGGGGGATACTCCTACGAGCAGTACTTC; cdr3_aa: CASSAQRTGGYSYEQYF
d_call: .; v_call: TRBV5-4; clone_size: .; j_call: TRBJ1-4; cdr3_nt: TGTGCCAGCAGCGCGTCAGGCTCTACCCATGAAAAACTGTTTTTT; cdr3_aa: CASSASGSTHEKLFF
d_call: TRBD1; v_call: TRBV11-2; clone_size: .; j_call: TRBJ2-7; cdr3_nt: TGTGCCAGCAGCTCGGCGGGACAGGGAATAGCCGAGCAGTACTTC; cdr3_aa: CASSSAGQGIAEQYF
d_call: TRBD1; v_call: TRBV6-5; clone_size: .; j_call: TRBJ1-2; cdr3_nt: TGTGCCAGCAGTTACTCCGGGACAGGGTCGTATGGCTACACCTTC; cdr3_aa: CASSYSGTGSYGYTF
d_call: .; v_call: TRBV28; clone_size: .; j_call: TRBJ1-6; cdr3_nt: TGTGCCAGCAGTTCCGGGACAAGAGGCTCCTATAATTCACCCCTCCACTTT; cdr3_aa: CASSSGTRGSYNSPLHF
d_call: TRBD2; v_call: TRBV20-1; clone_size: .; j_call: TRBJ2-4; cdr3_nt: TGCAGTGCTAGTGGTCTAGCGGGGGAGGACAACATTCAGTACTTC; cdr3_aa: CSASGLAGEDNIQYF
d_call: TRBD1; v_call: TRBV7-3; clone_size: once; j_call: TRBJ1-2; cdr3_nt: TGTGCCAGCAGTTCCGGGACAGGGGGTTATGGCTACACCTTC; cdr3_aa: CASSSGTGGYGYTF
d_call: .; v_call: TRBV5-1; clone_size: .; j_call: TRBJ1-5; cdr3_nt: TGCGCCAGCAGTAGGGGAGGGATCAATCAGCCCCAGCATTTT; cdr3_aa: CASSRGGINQPQHF
d_call: TRBD2; v_call: TRBV6-5; clone_size: once; j_call: TRBJ2-1; cdr3_nt: TGTGCCAGCAGTTACGGGGCTAGCGGGGGGGCAAATGAGCAGTTCTTC; cdr3_aa: CASSYGASGGANEQFF
d_call: .; v_call: TRBV28; clone_size: once; j_call: TRBJ2-7; cdr3_nt: TGTGCCAGCAGTTTACCCCCAGGGCGGTACGAGCAGTACTTC; cdr3_aa: CASSLPPGRYEQYF
d_call: TRBD2; v_call: TRBV7-9; clone_size: .; j_call: TRBJ2-5; cdr3_nt: TGTGCCAGCACCCCTAGCGGGAAGCAAGAGACCCAGTACTTC; cdr3_aa: CASTPSGKQETQYF
d_call: TRBD1; v_call: TRBV7-9; clone_size: .; j_call: TRBJ1-2; cdr3_nt: TGTGCCAGCAGCTTAAATGTAAAGGGGGCAAACTATGGCTACACCTTC; cdr3_aa: CASSLNVKGANYGYTF
d_call: .; v_call: TRBV28; clone_size: .; j_call: TRBJ2-7; cdr3_nt: TGTGCCAGCAGCCAAAACTTCTACGAGCAGTACTTC; cdr3_aa: CASSQNFYEQYF
d_call: .; v_call: TRBV18; clone_size: few; j_call: TRBJ1-6; cdr3_nt: TGTGCCAGCTCAGCTGACTTGCAGGGGATCCTCCACTTT; cdr3_aa: CASSADLQGILHF
d_call: .; v_call: TRBV2; clone_size: few; j_call: TRBJ1-3; cdr3_nt: TGTGCCAGCAGCGCCGGGGGGTCCATCTCTGGAAACACCATATATTTT; cdr3_aa: CASSAGGSISGNTIYF
d_call: TRBD1; v_call: TRBV2; clone_size: .; j_call: TRBJ1-6; cdr3_nt: TGTGCCAGCAGTGGATACAAACAGGGGGCAAGTAATTCACCCCTCCACTTT; cdr3_aa: CASSGYKQGASNSPLHF
d_call: .; v_call: TRBV19; clone_size: once; j_call: TRBJ1-2; cdr3_nt: TGTGCCAGTAGGCGGGGGGGAGCCCGATATGGCTACACCTTC; cdr3_aa: CASRRGGARYGYTF
d_call: TRBD1; v_call: TRBV18; clone_size: .; j_call: TRBJ1-2; cdr3_nt: TGTGCCAGCTCACCAGTATCGGACAGGGCCTATGGCTACACCTTC; cdr3_aa: CASSPVSDRAYGYTF
d_call: TRBD1; v_call: TRBV6-2/TRBV6-3; clone_size: .; j_call: TRBJ1-2; cdr3_nt: TGTGCCAGCAGTTTCGGACAGGGTCATGGCTACACCTTC; cdr3_aa: CASSFGQGHGYTF
d_call: .; v_call: TRBV7-9; clone_size: .; j_call: TRBJ2-2; cdr3_nt: TGTGCCAGCAGCAAAACCGGCGGGACAGCAAACACCGGGGAGCTGTTTTTT; cdr3_aa: CASSKTGGTANTGELFF
d_call: .; v_call: TRBV6-1; clone_size: .; j_call: TRBJ2-1; cdr3_nt: TGTGCCAGCAGTGTCCGCGGAGGGGGCCTCAACAATGAGCAGTTCTTC; cdr3_aa: CASSVRGGGLNNEQFF
d_call: TRBD1; v_call: TRBV11-2; clone_size: .; j_call: TRBJ1-2; cdr3_nt: TGTGCCAGCAGCTCGATCTCACAGGGGAATGGCTACACCTTC; cdr3_aa: CASSSISQGNGYTF
d_call: TRBD1; v_call: TRBV7-3; clone_size: .; j_call: TRBJ2-7; cdr3_nt: TGTGCCAGCAGCTTGACGACAGGGGGCGGAAACGAGCAGTACTTC; cdr3_aa: CASSLTTGGGNEQYF
d_call: .; v_call: TRBV19; clone_size: .; j_call: TRBJ1-2; cdr3_nt: TGTGCCAGTAGTGCTTGGACAGCAGATTCTAAAAACTTC; cdr3_aa: CASSAWTADSKNF
d_call: .; v_call: TRBV5-1; clone_size: .; j_call: TRBJ2-3; cdr3_nt: TGCGCCAGCAGCGTCGGACAGTCCACAGATACGCAGTATTTT; cdr3_aa: CASSVGQSTDTQYF
d_call: TRBD1; v_call: TRBV27; clone_size: .; j_call: TRBJ1-4; cdr3_nt: TGTGCCAGCAGCATCACGGGACAGCCCTGGGGGGATCGAAAACTGTTTTTT; cdr3_aa: CASSITGQPWGDRKLFF
d_call: .; v_call: TRBV4-1; clone_size: .; j_call: TRBJ1-5; cdr3_nt: TGCGCCAGCAGCCAAGTAGCCGGGGGGCATAGCAATCAGCCCCAGCATTTT; cdr3_aa: CASSQVAGGHSNQPQHF
d_call: .; v_call: TRBV11-2; clone_size: .; j_call: TRBJ1-5; cdr3_nt: TGTGCCAGCAGCAACGGACAGTTGAGCAATCAGCCCCAGCATTTT; cdr3_aa: CASSNGQLSNQPQHF
d_call: .; v_call: TRBV6-6; clone_size: many; j_call: TRBJ1-1; cdr3_nt: TGTGCCAGCAGTTTAGGGGGTTTAAGGGAAGCTTTCTTT; cdr3_aa: CASSLGGLREAFF